Presented here are 8 T cell receptor beta chains from one specimen sequenced in a study of T cells in Graves' hyperthyroidism and ophthalmopathy. Amplification of TCR beta CDR3 regions was performed using RNA transcripts as template. The primer set for the first-round RT-PCR of the TCR CDR3 was HTBI. TCRdb fed the multiplex PCR reads into MiXCR, producing one record per CDR3 protein. The table lists about 560,000 distinct CDR3 sequences, around 14% of them singletons. Source material: blood. These receptors all come from a woman in her 30s with Graves' hyperthyroidism.

This clonotype was counted many times. This chain connects TRBV27 to TRBJ1-1; 10 bases agree with TRBD1. V shed 4 bases and J 6 bases; nucleotides not matched to a gene: 11. The germline V gene has CDR1 MNHEY and CDR2 SMNVEV (reference sequence). The CDR3 totals 16 residues. The CDR3 loop reads CASSSPGDRGVAEAFF. The CDR3 region has the DNA TGTGCCAGCAGTTCCCCGGGGGACAGGGGAGTCGCTGAAGCTTTCTTT.

This clonotype has a count of ten or more. The chain recombines TRBV24-1 with TRBJ2-1; 7 bases map to TRBD2. Trimming took 5 bases from V and 8 from J; bases not matched to a gene: 8. Germline V lookup: CDR1 KGHDR, CDR2 SFDVKD. The CDR3 length is 14 residues. The CDR3 loop reads CATSGGRALDEQFF. For the CDR3, the DNA is TGTGCCACCAGTGGGGGGAGGGCCTTGGATGAGCAGTTCTTC.

The rearrangement joins TRBV19 to TRBJ2-3, with 10 bases aligning to TRBD2. Germline V gene sequence: CDR1 LNHDA, CDR2 SQIVND (reference sequence). Trimming at V came to 8 bases and at J to 4 bases, leaving 9 bases not matched to a gene. The CDR3 contains 15 residues. The CDR3: CASRPSGRFSDTQYF. Written as DNA, the CDR3 is TGTGCCAGTCGACCTAGCGGGAGATTTTCAGATACGCAGTATTTT.

This clonotype was observed at least ten times. This rearrangement joins TRBV4-3 to TRBJ1-5; D remains unclear. Germline V gene lookup returns CDR1 LGHNA and CDR2 YSLEER. This CDR3 has 13 amino acids. V gave up 2 bases and J gave up 11 bases, with 13 bases separating them. CDR3 bases: TGCGCCAGCAGCCAACGGACCGGTGTAGCCCAGCATTTT. Translation gives CASSQRTGVAQHF.

This chain links TRBV5-4 with TRBJ1-4; D is ambiguous. Trimming stripped 0 bases from V and 3 bases from J, with 3 bases between. The CDR3 sequence is 13 residues long. Looked up from germline, CDR1 is SGHNT and CDR2 is YYREEE (reference sequence). The CDR3 DNA is TGTGCCAGCAGCTTGGTACCTAATGAAAAACTGTTTTTT. The encoded protein is CASSLVPNEKLFF.

Ten or more counts support this clonotype. The chain has TRBV5-1 and TRBJ2-7; no clear D. Germline lookup yields CDR1 SGHRS and CDR2 YFSETQ. This CDR3 contains 14 residues. With 2 bases removed from V and 3 bases from J, the gap between germline ends came to 12 bases. The CDR3: CASSLPGPDYEQYF. The CDR3 DNA reads TGCGCCAGCAGCTTACCCGGCCCTGACTACGAGCAGTACTTC. The whole variable domain, filled in from reference TRBV5-1 and TRBJ2-7, reads KAGVTQTPRYLIKTRGQQVTLSCSPISGHRSVSWYQQTPGQGLQFLFEYFSETQRNKGNFPGRFSGRQFSNSRSEMNVSTLELGDSALYLCASSLPGPDYEQYFGPGTRLTVT.

In its sample, this clonotype was seen many times. V gene TRBV9 combines with J gene TRBJ2-2; either TRBD1 or TRBD2 may supply D (6 bases each). Germline V CDR1 and CDR2: SGDLS, YYNGEE. V dropped 4 bases and J dropped 0 bases, with 13 bases sitting between them. The CDR3 is made up of 16 amino acids. In DNA form, the CDR3 reads TGTGCCAGCAGCCCCATGGAGGGGGCGAACACCGGGGAGCTGTTTTTT. It is translated as CASSPMEGANTGELFF.

This clonotype turned up a few times. CDR3 residues: CASSPFTGEPYEQYF. The CDR3 region has the DNA TGTGCCAGCTCACCATTTACAGGGGAACCCTACGAGCAGTACTTC. The chain uses TRBV18 and TRBJ2-7; 7 positions agree with TRBD1. CDR3 length: 15 amino acids. V shed 2 bases and J 2 bases; nucleotides not matched to a gene: 6. Germline loops: CDR1 KGHSH, CDR2 LQKENI.